The entry that follows covers one T cell receptor beta chain sequence. Its antigen is currently not known. No base quality information exists; no much larger clone differs at one position. The record originates from a study of shared clonotypes between healthy human individuals (dated by TCRdb to between 2020 and 2021). For the wider study: The cohort included three men and a couple of women between 18 and 49 years of age. For each donor, CD4 naive and CD4 memory were each run on three plates, CD8 naive on two plates, and CD8 memory on one plate. To estimate repertoire size and how much clonotype sharing occurs between individuals, the study deeply sequenced the blood TCR repertoires of a handful of healthy adults. To increase sequencing depth and limit assay-specific biases, different laboratories used diverse techniques to prepare libraries and sequence TCR repertoires. Between about 0.94 and 8.9 billion PBMCs per donor were obtained by leukapheresis. Here is what the overall study found, with its caveats: Pairwise subsampling indicated that sequencing depth was expected to affect the degree of clonotype sharing among donors. Incomplete sequencing was indicated by rarefaction of sorted-subset datasets, despite the large sequencing depth. Sampling was restricted to blood, and TCR repertoires in tissue are likely to differ from TCR repertoires in blood. Compared with non-shared clonotypes, the clonotypes found in all four sorted-subset donors had higher generation probabilities. When a few donors were compared, the shared fraction of clonotypes was approximately 5% for naive CD4, approximately 3.5% for naive CD8, roughly 2.3% for memory CD4, and 0.4% for memory CD8. Because the study included a small number of donors, the genetic and exposure-history diversity represented was limited. Larger estimated clonotype richness was generally found for naive subsets than for memory subsets.

Using the deep immunoSEQ assay, multiplex PCR amplified TCR CDR3 regions from genomic DNA. Extracted genomic DNA from each cell subset was spread evenly across all wells of several immunoSEQ 96-well plates, with each plate serving as a replicate. For sorted subsets, 200 to 250 ng genomic DNA, equal to about 30,000 T cell genomes, was loaded into each replicate PCR. Purified libraries were quantified with a Qubit 3.0 fluorometer, sized on a Bioanalyzer 2100, and re-quantified with the KAPA Library Quantification kit. A separate single-read 150-cycle Illumina NextSeq 550 flow cell was used to sequence each immunoSEQ 96-well plate. Per the authors' processing: The immunoSEQ output contained only junctional sequences without quality scores, so filtering could not match that applied to full-length reads. Sequences were annotated with PyIR, a Python wrapper for IgBLAST v1.9, and V/J genes and CDR3 were assigned using IMGT germline references. Any read was removed if the V/J assignment was weak (E-value above 1e-6), the CDR3 was missing, or the read contained stop codons, out-of-frame junctions, or ambiguous translated residues. V3J clonotypes were defined as sequences sharing the same inferred V gene, J gene, and CDR3 amino acid sequence. The percentage overlap between two repertoires was calculated by dividing the number of shared unique clonotypes by the size of the smaller repertoire. RTK rarefaction, the Chao1 estimator, and Recon v2.1 estimates of unobserved clonotypes were used to assess repertoire richness. For all TCRbeta clonotypes obtained by the gDNA method from a handful of donors, generation probabilities were computed with OLGA. TCRdb took this table from immuneACCESS and kept in-frame rearrangements with V and J called. Such tables lack part of the clones; where checked against another copy, unresolved V genes explain under half of the gap, and the rest is unexplained. V and J calls and clone size are those listed in that table; D and trimming were worked out from the DNA. The sample data list approximately 600,000 clones, and 85% to 95% of these were observed just once. The top ten clonotypes cover 0.11% of the sample.

The CDR3 goes from the cysteine to the phenylalanine over 14 residues. This entry keeps only the CDR3 DNA: 42 bases, framed from base 1. Relative to germline, V is 6 bases shorter and J is 0 bases shorter, with 10 bases between their ends. CDR1 MNHEY and CDR2 SMNVEV were looked up in the germline V gene (reference sequence). CD8 naive samples were obtained by positive selection for CCR7 among CD45RO-negative cells, yielding a CD45RA+CCR7+ population from which TemRA cells were excluded. The donors were healthy, HIV-negative adults who had no recently reported acute infections or vaccinations. Every donor was a Caucasian adult residing in Nashville, Tennessee, USA. Blood was collected by leukapheresis, and PBMCs were isolated by Ficoll-Histopaque density gradient centrifugation and then cryopreserved in liquid nitrogen vapor phase. Purity and quantity of every magnetically sorted T cell population were checked by analytical flow cytometry. Each sorted fraction had its genomic DNA isolated and then quantified by UV absorbance on a Nanodrop 2000c.

The chain couples TRBV27 to TRBJ2-3; possibly the D gene is TRBD2, per 5 matching bases. The receptor's source is a woman aged 25 to 45 in good health. The sequencing sample was made of naive CD8+ T cells sorted from blood. The sample's cell subset or site label, decoded: CD45RA+CCR7+. The nucleotide sequence reads TGTGCCAGCAGCAGTTGGACTAGCACAGATACGCAGTATTTT. This yields the protein CASSSWTSTDTQYF.